This TCR beta chain is from a study of beta chain features in type 1 diabetes. Study-wide results and limits: Moderate yet significant TCRB CDR3 shortening was seen in Type 1 diabetes patients in all four CD4+ subsets.

Per the germline V gene, CDR1 is MDHEN and CDR2 is SYDVKM. CDR3 length: 13 amino acids. V shed 7 bases and J 2 bases; nucleotides not matched to a gene: 5. As every portion of the isolated RNA was reverse transcribed, the sequencing read expressed TCRB transcripts. Assay used: immunoSEQ multiplex PCR; TCRdb lists only in-frame clones, some missing. The sample records hundreds of thousands of clones, roughly 12% being singletons. In regard to this clone: Its matching antigen is unknown.

The TCR was taken from a woman between 18 and 30 years old with type 1 diabetes. Sequenced input: naive CD4+ T cells from blood. The chain combines TRBV28 with TRBJ2-7, with 7 bases fitting TRBD2. In DNA, the CDR3 is TGTGCCAGCACCACTAGCGTCGCCTACGAGCAGTACTTC. This translates into CASTTSVAYEQYF.